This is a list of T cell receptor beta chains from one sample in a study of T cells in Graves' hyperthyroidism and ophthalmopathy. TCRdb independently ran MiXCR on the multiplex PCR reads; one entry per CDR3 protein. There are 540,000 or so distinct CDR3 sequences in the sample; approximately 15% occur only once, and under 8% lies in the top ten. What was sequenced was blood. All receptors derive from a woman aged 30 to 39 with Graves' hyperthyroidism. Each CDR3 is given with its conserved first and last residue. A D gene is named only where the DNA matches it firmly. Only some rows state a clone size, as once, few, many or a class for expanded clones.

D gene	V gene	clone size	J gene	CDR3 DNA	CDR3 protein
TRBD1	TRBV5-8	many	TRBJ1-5	TGTGCCAGCTCGATGGACAGGGCGAGCAATCAGCCCCAGCATTTT	CASSMDRASNQPQHF
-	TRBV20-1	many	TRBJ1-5	TGCAGTGCTAGTGCATTTCGCGCGCAGCCCCAGCATTTT	CSASAFRAQPQHF
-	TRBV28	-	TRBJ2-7	TGTGCCAGCAGTTCTGGGGGGGCCCACTCCTACGAGCAGTACTTC	CASSSGGAHSYEQYF
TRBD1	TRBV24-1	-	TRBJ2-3	TGTGCCACCAGTGAAACCGGGACAGGGTCGTCAGATACGCGGTATTTT	CATSETGTGSSDTRYF
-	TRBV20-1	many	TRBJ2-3	TGCAGTGCGAGGGACCAGCGGACCCCTAGCACAGATACGCAGTATTTT	CSARDQRTPSTDTQYF
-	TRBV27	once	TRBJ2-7	TGTGCCAGCACCCCCCATCGGGGGGCGGGATACGAGCAGTACTTC	CASTPHRGAGYEQYF
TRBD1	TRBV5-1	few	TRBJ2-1	TGCGCCAGCAGCTTGCAGGACAGGGAGAACGAGCAGTTCTTC	CASSLQDRENEQFF
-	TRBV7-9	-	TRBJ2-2	TGTGCCAGCAGCTTATTATTTTGGGCTATGAACACCGGGGAGCTGTTTTTT	CASSLLFWAMNTGELFF
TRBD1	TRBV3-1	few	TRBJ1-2	TGTGCCAGCAGCCATCAGGGGGTGGGCGGCTACACCTTC	CASSHQGVGGYTF
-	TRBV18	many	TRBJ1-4	TGTGCCAGCTCACCCCAAGATTTTAATGAAAAACTGTTTTTT	CASSPQDFNEKLFF
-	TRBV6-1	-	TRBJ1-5	TGTGCCAGCAGCAATGACAGAACCAATCAGCCCCAGCATTTT	CASSNDRTNQPQHF
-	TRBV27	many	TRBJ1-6	TGTGCCAGCAGTTTCGGCGGGAATTCGTCACCCCTCCACTTT	CASSFGGNSSPLHF
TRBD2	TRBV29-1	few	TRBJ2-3	TGCAGCGTTGACTTGGCTAGCGGACTCACAGATACGCAGTATTTT	CSVDLASGLTDTQYF
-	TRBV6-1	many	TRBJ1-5	TGTGCCAGCAGTCGGGCCACTAGCAATCAGCCCCAGCATTTT	CASSRATSNQPQHF
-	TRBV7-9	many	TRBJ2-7	TGTGCCAGCAGCTTAGCACTAGCTTACGAGCAGTACTTC	CASSLALAYEQYF
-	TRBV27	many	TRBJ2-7	TGTGCCAGCAGTCCCAACGAGAGGGTCGAGCAGTACTTC	CASSPNERVEQYF